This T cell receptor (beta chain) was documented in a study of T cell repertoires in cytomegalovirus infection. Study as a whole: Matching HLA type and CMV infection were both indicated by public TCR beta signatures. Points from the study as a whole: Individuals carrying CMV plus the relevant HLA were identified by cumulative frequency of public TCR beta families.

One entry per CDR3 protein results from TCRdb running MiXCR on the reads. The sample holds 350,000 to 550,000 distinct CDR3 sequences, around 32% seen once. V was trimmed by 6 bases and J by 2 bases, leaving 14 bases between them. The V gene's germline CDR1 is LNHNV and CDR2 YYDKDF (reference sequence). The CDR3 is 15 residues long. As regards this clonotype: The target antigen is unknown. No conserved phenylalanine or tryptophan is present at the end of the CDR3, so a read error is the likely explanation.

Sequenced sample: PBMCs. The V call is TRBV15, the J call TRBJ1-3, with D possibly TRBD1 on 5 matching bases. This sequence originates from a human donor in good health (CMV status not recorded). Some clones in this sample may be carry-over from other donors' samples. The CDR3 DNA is TGTGCCACCAGTTATTACCAGGGACCTGGAAACACCATATATTTG. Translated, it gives CATSYYQGPGNTIYL.